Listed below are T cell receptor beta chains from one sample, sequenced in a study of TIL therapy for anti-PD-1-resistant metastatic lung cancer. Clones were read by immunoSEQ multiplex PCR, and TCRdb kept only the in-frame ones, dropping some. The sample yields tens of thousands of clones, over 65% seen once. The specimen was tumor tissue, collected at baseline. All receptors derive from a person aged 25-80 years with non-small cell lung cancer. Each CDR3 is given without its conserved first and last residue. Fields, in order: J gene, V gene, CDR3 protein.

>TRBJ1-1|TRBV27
ASSYGAYTEAF
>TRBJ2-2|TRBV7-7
ASSPNGNTGELF
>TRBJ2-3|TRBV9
ASSVVSSLTDTQY
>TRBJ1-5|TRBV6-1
ASSALTGGLSNQPQH
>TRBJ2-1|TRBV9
ASSDRTISYNEQF
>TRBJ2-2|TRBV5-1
ASSSGLAGGPGTGELF
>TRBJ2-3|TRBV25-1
ASSLEGGLDTQY
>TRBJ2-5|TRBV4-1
ASSQEGTSRETQY
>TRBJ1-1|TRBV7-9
ASSLSHRTEAF
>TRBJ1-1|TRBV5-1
ASSPRTSLTTEAF
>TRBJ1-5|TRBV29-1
SVGEPQH
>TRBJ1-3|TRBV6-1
ASSERDRQGNTIY
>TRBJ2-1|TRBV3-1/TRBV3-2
ASGDEQF
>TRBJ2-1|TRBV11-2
ASSPQGQKDEQF
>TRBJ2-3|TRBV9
ASSEGTSGVSDTQY
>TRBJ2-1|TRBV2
ASSGLIAGGPGNEQF
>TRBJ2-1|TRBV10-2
ASSATRSSYNEQF
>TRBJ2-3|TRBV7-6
ASSYSRGRGGDTQY
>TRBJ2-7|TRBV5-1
ASSLGNYEQY
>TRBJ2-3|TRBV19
ASSPAGHTDTQY
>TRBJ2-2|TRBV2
ASRARTGGSGELF
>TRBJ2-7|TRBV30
AWSANSPGAGSSYEQY
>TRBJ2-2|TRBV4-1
ASSQDLANANTGELF
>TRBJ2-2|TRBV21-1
ASKKGKVNTGELF